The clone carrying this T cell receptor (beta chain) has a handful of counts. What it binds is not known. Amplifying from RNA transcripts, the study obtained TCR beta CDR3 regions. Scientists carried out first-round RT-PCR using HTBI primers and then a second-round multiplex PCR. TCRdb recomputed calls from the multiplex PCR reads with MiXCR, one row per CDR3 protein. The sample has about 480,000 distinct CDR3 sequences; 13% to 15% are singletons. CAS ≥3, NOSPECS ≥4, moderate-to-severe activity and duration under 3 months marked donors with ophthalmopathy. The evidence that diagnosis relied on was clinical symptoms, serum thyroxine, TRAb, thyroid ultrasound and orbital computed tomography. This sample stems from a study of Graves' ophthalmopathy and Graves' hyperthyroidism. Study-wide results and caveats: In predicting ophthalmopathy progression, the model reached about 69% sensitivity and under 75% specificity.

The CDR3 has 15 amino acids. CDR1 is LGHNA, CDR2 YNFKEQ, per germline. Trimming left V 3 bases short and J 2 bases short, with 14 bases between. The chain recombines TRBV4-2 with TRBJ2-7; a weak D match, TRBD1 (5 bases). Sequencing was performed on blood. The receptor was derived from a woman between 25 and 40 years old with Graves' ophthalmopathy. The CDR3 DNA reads TGTGCCAGCAGCCAGCCAGGGCTCACACCCTACGAGCAGTACTTC. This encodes CASSQPGLTPYEQYF.